These 31 T cell receptor beta chains originate from one sample sequenced in a study of blood T cell repertoires in COVID-19. TCRdb keeps only in-frame clones here, not all; method: immunoSEQ multiplex PCR. The sample includes about 220,000 clones, more than 65% of them seen just once. The sequenced sample consisted of peripheral blood. These receptors were taken from a woman over 75 with acute or convalescent COVID-19.

This clone was detected once. The rearrangement uses TRBV3-1 (or the pseudogene TRBV3-2) and TRBJ2-7; 12 positions match TRBD1. This CDR3 spans 14 amino acids. In germline, CDR1 is LGHDT, CDR2 YNNKEL (reference sequence). V dropped 4 bases and J dropped 5; count of bases not matched to a gene: 3. CDR3 in amino acids: CASSLGTGGHEQYF. CDR3 DNA: TGTGCCAGCAGCCTCGGGACAGGGGGCCACGAGCAGTACTTC.

CDR3 protein: CSARVQGGTDTQYF. CDR3 nucleotide sequence: TGCAGCGCCAGGGTACAGGGAGGCACAGATACGCAGTATTTT. The V gene is TRBV29-1, the J gene TRBJ2-3, with a tentative D call TRBD1 (6 bases). Trimming stripped 7 bases from V and 1 base from J, with 15 bases between. The length of the CDR3 is 14 residues. Germline V CDR1 and CDR2: SQVTM, ANQGSEA.

The genes are TRBV5-5 and TRBJ1-1, with D possibly being TRBD1 (6 bases). This CDR3 has 16 amino acids. V lost 4 bases and J 8 bases, leaving 24 bases between the germline ends. The V gene's germline CDR1 is SGHKS and CDR2 YYEKEE (reference sequence). For the CDR3, the DNA is TGTGCCAGCAGCCAGGACATCAACAGGGCCTACGACGAAGCTTTCTTT. It translates to CASSQDINRAYDEAFF.

CDR3 sequence reads: CAIRETGGDSPLHF. CDR3 coding DNA: TGTGCCATCAGGGAGACAGGGGGTGATTCACCCCTCCACTTT. The J gene is TRBJ1-6, the V gene TRBV10-3; 9 nucleotides match TRBD1. Germline CDR1 is ENHRY and CDR2 is SYGVKD. There are 14 residues in the CDR3. V shed 6 bases and J 8 bases; nucleotides not matched to a gene: 5.

The chain carries TRBV18 and TRBJ2-3, with D perhaps TRBD2 (7 bases). V lost 3 bases, J lost 6 bases, and 16 bases lay in between. Germline CDR1 and CDR2: KGHSH and LQKENI. The CDR3 has 15 amino acids. In DNA form, the CDR3 reads TGTGCCAGCTCACCTGCGGGGGCGCTAGAGGATACGCAGTATTTT. Encoded protein: CASSPAGALEDTQYF.

This clone came up many times. The rearrangement joins TRBV12-3 or TRBV12-4 to TRBJ1-2; 9 positions agree with TRBD1. The CDR3 loop spans 13 amino acids. The V and J ends lost 6 bases and 7 bases, in that order; junction bases with no gene match: 6. The CDR3 is CASRGQGVSGYTF. In DNA, the CDR3 is TGTGCCAGCAGGGGACAGGGAGTCTCTGGCTACACCTTC.

CDR3 nucleotide sequence: TGTGCCAGCTCACGAAACAGAGACCTCTATGGCTACACCTTC. It translates to CASSRNRDLYGYTF. The rearrangement links TRBV18 to TRBJ1-2; D is ambiguous. V gave up 4 bases and J gave up 4 bases, with 13 bases separating them. This CDR3 is 14 amino acids long. CDR1 is KGHSH, CDR2 LQKENI, per germline.

The chain combines TRBV28 with TRBJ2-2; 9 nucleotides agree with TRBD1. The CDR3 sequence is 17 residues long. Unmatched junction bases numbered 14, after V lost 8 bases and J lost 4 bases. Germline V CDR1 and CDR2: MDHEN, SYDVKM. The CDR3 region has the DNA TGTGCCAGCCCACCTAGTGGGGACAGGGTAGCCACCGGGGAGCTGTTTTTT. Protein: CASPPSGDRVATGELFF.

The rearrangement joins TRBV6-1 to TRBJ1-5; 8 bases line up with TRBD1. Looked up from germline, CDR1 is MNHNS and CDR2 is SASEGT. Trimming took 3 bases from V and 2 from J; bases not matched to a gene: 12. The CDR3 length is 18 residues. CDR3 protein: CASSELDRGVRGNQPQHF. CDR3 bases: TGTGCCAGCAGTGAGTTAGACAGGGGAGTCCGGGGCAATCAGCCCCAGCATTTT.

V gene TRBV6-4 combines with J gene TRBJ1-2, with D unclear. Germline V gene data show CDR1 as MRHNA and CDR2 as SNTAGT. V was trimmed by 3 bases and J by 8 bases, leaving 19 bases between them. The CDR3 has 15 amino acids. For the CDR3, the DNA is TGTGCCAGCAGTGATAATTCTGGAGGGTATCTGGGCTACACCTTC. Translated, it gives CASSDNSGGYLGYTF.

CDR3: CASSRDRGGETQYF. The CDR3 bases are TGTGCCAGCAGCCGGGACAGGGGTGGAGAGACCCAGTACTTC. The J gene is TRBJ2-5, the V gene TRBV7-8; 10 nucleotides match TRBD1. Losses at the gene ends were 5 bases for V and 4 bases for J; bases not matched to a gene: 4. This CDR3 comprises 14 residues. In germline, CDR1 is SGHVS, CDR2 FQNEAQ.

This sequence joins TRBV29-1 and TRBJ2-2, with D perhaps TRBD2 (6 bases). The CDR3 extends over 13 amino acids. The V and J ends lost 8 bases and 6 bases respectively, with 16 bases between them. Germline V gene sequence: CDR1 SQVTM, CDR2 ANQGSEA. CDR3 sequence reads: CSTQGASAGELFF. The CDR3 DNA sequence: TGCAGCACACAAGGGGCTAGCGCCGGGGAGCTGTTTTTT.

The chain is built from TRBV11-3 and TRBJ2-1; 10 positions match TRBD2. J gave up 9 bases and V 6 bases, and 11 bases lay outside the gene matches. Germline V CDR1 and CDR2: SGHNT, YENEEA. The length of the CDR3 is 15 residues. The CDR3 DNA reads as TGTGCCAGCAGTCTACTTAGCGGGGGGATAGGTGAGCAGTTCTTC. The encoded protein is CASSLLSGGIGEQFF.

The V and J genes are TRBV7-9 and TRBJ1-1; a weak D match, TRBD1 (5 bases). This CDR3 region has 13 residues. Germline V lookup: CDR1 SEHNR, CDR2 FQNEAQ (reference sequence). V was pared by 5 bases and J by 6 bases, with 13 bases between. This chain's CDR3 is CASSLSQGSEAFF. The CDR3, as DNA: TGTGCCAGCAGCCTCTCTCAGGGTTCTGAAGCTTTCTTT.

CDR3 sequence: CASSGQSYEQYF. Here the CDR3 DNA reads TGTGCCAGCAGCGGACAGTCCTACGAGCAGTACTTC. The chain employs TRBV5-4 and TRBJ2-7, with D tentatively TRBD1 (6 bases). V was trimmed by 4 bases and J by 1 base, leaving 6 bases between them. The CDR3 covers 12 residues. Germline lookup yields CDR1 SGHNT and CDR2 YYREEE (reference sequence).

The chain combines TRBV4-2 with TRBJ2-7; 9 bases match TRBD1. The CDR3 is made up of 14 amino acids. V was clipped by 3 bases and J by 2 bases; unmatched bases: 2. CDR1 and CDR2 (germline): LGHNA, YNFKEQ. The chain's CDR3 is CASSQGQGTYEQYF. CDR3 coding DNA: TGTGCCAGCAGCCAGGGACAGGGAACCTACGAGCAGTACTTC.

The J gene is TRBJ2-3, the V gene TRBV14, with TRBD1 matching over 9 bases. Trimming cost V 3 bases and J 4 bases; bases outside gene matches: 8. Germline CDR1 reads SGHDN; CDR2 reads FVKESK. The CDR3 totals 16 residues. The CDR3 region is CASSQAPQGAADTQYF. CDR3 nucleotides: TGTGCCAGCAGCCAGGCACCACAGGGGGCTGCAGATACGCAGTATTTT.

The V and J genes are TRBV28 and TRBJ1-1, with D possibly being TRBD1 (6 bases). The CDR3 totals 13 residues. Trimming removed 6 bases from V and 1 base from J, with 9 bases in between. Germline assignment: CDR1 MDHEN and CDR2 SYDVKM. CDR3 protein: CASRKQGNTEAFF. The CDR3 nucleotides are TGTGCCAGCAGGAAACAGGGGAACACTGAAGCTTTCTTT.

The J gene is TRBJ2-7, the V gene TRBV21-1; TRBD2 is taken as the D call from the table, unchecked against the DNA. TRBV21-1 has pseudogene status. The CDR3 is made up of 18 amino acids. CDR3 in DNA: TGTGCCAGCAGCAAGAGAATAGGCGGGGGAGAATGTAGCTACGAGCAGTACTTC. Translated: CASSKRIGGGECSYEQYF.

This clone was recorded once. The J gene is TRBJ2-5, the V gene TRBV7-9; no clear D. There are 15 residues in the CDR3. Germline V gives CDR1 SEHNR, CDR2 FQNEAQ (reference sequence). Trimming pared 2 bases from V and 2 bases from J, leaving 12 bases between. The CDR3 spells CASSLSNSGQETQYF. DNA of the CDR3: TGTGCCAGCAGCTTATCAAACAGTGGACAAGAGACCCAGTACTTC.

As regards this clone: This specimen includes other DNA sequences encoding the same CDR3. V usage is TRBV29-1 and J usage is TRBJ1-2, with 11 bases that match TRBD1. CDR1 SQVTM and CDR2 ANQGSEA come from the germline V gene. The CDR3 extends over 14 amino acids. V shed 6 bases and J 4 bases; nucleotides not matched to a gene: 7. CDR3 sequence reads: CSVGRTGGSYGYTF. The CDR3 nucleotides are TGCAGCGTCGGTAGGACAGGGGGCAGCTATGGCTACACCTTC.

V and J are TRBV18 and TRBJ2-7; D is perhaps TRBD2 (6 bases). V lost 6 bases and J 6 bases, leaving 15 bases between the germline ends. Germline loops: CDR1 KGHSH, CDR2 LQKENI. The CDR3 has 13 amino acids. The CDR3 nucleotides are TGTGCCAGCTCCGGCGGGGATCTATTCGAGCAGTACTTC. This sequence encodes CASSGGDLFEQYF.

The chain uses TRBV7-9 and TRBJ2-2; 11 bases match TRBD2. The CDR3 totals 16 residues. The V segment lost 3 bases and the J segment 5 bases; nucleotides outside the gene matches: 5. Germline values: CDR1 SEHNR, CDR2 FQNEAQ (reference sequence). CDR3 DNA sequence: TGTGCCAGCAGCTTTGCCTCTAGCGGGGGGACCGGGGAGCTGTTTTTT. Translation gives CASSFASSGGTGELFF.

The V and J genes are TRBV16 and TRBJ1-2, with D possibly matching TRBD1 (6 bases). The ends were cut back, 4 bases at V and 8 bases at J, with 17 bases in the middle. CDR1 is KGHSY, CDR2 FQNENV, per germline. The CDR3 is 14 residues long. This CDR3 reads CASSRTRGFSGYTF. CDR3 sequence (DNA): TGTGCCAGCAGCCGTACAAGGGGGTTTTCAGGCTACACCTTC.

The chain joins TRBV10-2 to TRBJ2-5; D possibly corresponds to TRBD2 (5 bases). Germline-derived CDR1 and CDR2 are WSHSY and SAAADI. The CDR3 is 14 residues long. Trimming took off 0 bases at V and 3 bases at J, with 8 bases between the two ends. The CDR3 is CASSESTREETQYF. As DNA, the CDR3 is TGCGCCAGCAGTGAGTCTACTAGGGAAGAGACCCAGTACTTC.

V is TRBV6-5 and J is TRBJ1-6, with D possibly TRBD1 on 5 matching bases. This CDR3 has 15 amino acids. Germline V lookup: CDR1 MNHEY, CDR2 SVGAGI. V dropped 8 bases and J dropped 5 bases, with 16 bases sitting between them. Written as DNA, the CDR3 is TGTGCCAGCCGAAGGAGGGGACCCCATAATTCACCCCTCCACTTT. Translation: CASRRRGPHNSPLHF.

CDR3 loop: CASSLDYDGVYGYTF. For the CDR3, the DNA is TGCGCCAGCAGCTTGGATTATGACGGGGTCTATGGCTACACCTTC. The rearrangement joins TRBV5-1 to TRBJ1-2; D is ambiguous. Germline-derived CDR1 and CDR2 are SGHRS and YFSETQ. The V gene lost 0 bases and the J gene lost 4 bases, with 13 bases spanning the gap. The CDR3 totals 15 residues. Full variable domain (outside the CDR3, taken from reference TRBV5-1 and TRBJ1-2): KAGVTQTPRYLIKTRGQQVTLSCSPISGHRSVSWYQQTPGQGLQFLFEYFSETQRNKGNFPGRFSGRQFSNSRSEMNVSTLELGDSALYLCASSLDYDGVYGYTFGSGTRLTVV.

The chain employs TRBV12-5 and TRBJ1-2; D possibly corresponds to TRBD1 (6 bases). V was pared by 7 bases and J by 1 base, with 10 bases between. Germline V gene lookup returns CDR1 LGHNT and CDR2 FRNRAP. This CDR3 spans 13 amino acids. As DNA, the CDR3 is TGTGCTAGTGCTAAACAGGGTAACTATGGCTACACCTTC. Encoded protein: CASAKQGNYGYTF.

This clone was detected only once. The gene calls are TRBV7-2 and TRBJ2-2; D possibly corresponds to TRBD1 (5 bases). V was pared by 5 bases and J by 4 bases, with 11 bases between. The CDR3 consists of 14 residues. Germline values: CDR1 SGHTA, CDR2 FQGNSA. The CDR3, as DNA: TGTGCCAGCAGCCCAGGGTTAGCCACCGGGGAGCTGTTTTTT. Translating gives CASSPGLATGELFF. The full variable domain, with the rest looked up from reference TRBV7-2 and TRBJ2-2, is GAGVSQSPSNKVTEKGKDVELRCDPISGHTALYWYRQSLGQGLEFLIYFQGNSAPDKSGLPSDRFSAERTGGSVSTLTIQRTQQEDSAVYLCASSPGLATGELFFGEGSRLTVL.

V gene TRBV5-1 combines with J gene TRBJ1-5; no definite D call. From germline, CDR1 is SGHRS and CDR2 YFSETQ. The CDR3 is 13 residues long. Deletions cut 2 bases from V and 6 bases from J, with 9 bases between. DNA for the CDR3: TGCGCCAGCAGCTTAGAGGGTTTTCAGCCCCAGCATTTT. It is translated as CASSLEGFQPQHF.

The V and J genes are TRBV3-1 (or the pseudogene TRBV3-2) and TRBJ2-7; 8 nucleotides match TRBD2. The CDR3 is 14 residues long. The V and J ends lost 1 base and 5 bases, in that order; junction bases with no gene match: 4. Looked up from germline, CDR1 is LGHDT and CDR2 is YNNKEL (reference sequence). The CDR3 DNA is TGTGCCAGCAGCCAAGTGGCGGGGGGCAACGAGCAGTACTTC. Translated, it gives CASSQVAGGNEQYF.